This T cell receptor (beta chain) was found in a study of T cell repertoires in cytomegalovirus infection. TCRdb processed the reads anew with MiXCR; each CDR3 protein has one entry. The sample carries tens of thousands of distinct CDR3 sequences, about 4.2% recorded once. This clonotype came up many times. Germline CDR1 is SGHTA and CDR2 is FQGNSA. Trimming pared 1 base from V and 4 bases from J, leaving 7 bases between. This CDR3 is built from 13 residues. The sequence was obtained from a human donor in good health (CMV status not recorded). Some clones in this sample may be carry-over from other donors' samples. The sample was PBMCs. The rearrangement uses TRBV7-2 and TRBJ1-2; D remains unclear. In DNA form, the CDR3 reads TGTGCCAGCAGCTTAGGAACAGTCTATGGCTACACCTTC. Encoded protein: CASSLGTVYGYTF.